The text below deals with one T cell receptor beta chain. This clone has only a few counts. The target of this receptor is not known. Base qualities were left out, and no much larger clone turns up one base away. The sample belongs to a study of blood T cell repertoires in COVID-19 (dated by TCRdb to the early 2020s). With respect to the entire study: Samples covering the acute and convalescent phases of COVID-19 were provided by collaborators in the United States, Italy and Spain. The prospective study material was composed of cDNA or gDNA derived from T cells, B-cell-depleted T cells, or PBMCs. Subjects who had been exposed to COVID-19, were actively infected with it, or had recovered from it provided the deeply sampled blood TCRbeta repertoires that made up the dataset. A freely available public database, intended as a resource for researchers studying the immune response to SARS-CoV-2, is where the repertoires were released. The samples were drawn from the first 160 participants of the ongoing ImmuneRACE study and from some 1,300 subjects provided by 6 global collaborators. Sample metadata almost always included a de-identified subject ID, COVID-19 status, age in years and sex. Where available, HLA class I and class II types were taken from metadata supplied by the sample provider and were not determined by assay-based typing.

Reading from cysteine to phenylalanine, the CDR3 counts 13 amino acids. Just CDR3 DNA is preserved here, 39 bases in frame from base 1. Here V drops 7 bases and J drops 8 bases, and the junction holds 6 bases not matched to any gene. The germline V gene supplies CDR1 MNHEY and CDR2 SVGAGI. Study-level results and caveats: The quantity of clinical and demographic metadata differed by source and by participant and was supplied without curation.

Participants in the prospective study were enrolled through a virtual design, were aged roughly 18 to 100 years, and lived in 24 United States geographic areas. In the prospective study, participants were assigned to cohorts based on the clinical history participants reported in a screening survey and a study questionnaire. Recovered participants in ImmuneRACE Cohort 3 were defined as having two consecutive negative NP/OP PCR tests, clearance from a healthcare professional, or resolution of symptoms. Mobile phlebotomists in the prospective study collected whole blood, serum and a nasopharyngeal or oropharyngeal swab from every participant. Over an approximately 2-month period, participants in the prospective study had the option of providing additional blood draws and questionnaires. Before DNA extraction, prospective study blood samples were shipped either frozen or at room temperature. TCRbeta CDR3 regions were amplified from genomic DNA using the immunoSEQ Assay, a bias-controlled multiplex PCR. In the authors' own workflow: Nucleated cell counts per sample were estimated from amplification of reference gene primers within the assay. Sequence reads were collapsed and filtered to measure the absolute abundance of every unique TCRbeta CDR3 rearrangement. Productive Simpson clonality was computed per sample as the square root of Simpson's diversity index over productive rearrangements. TCRdb's version of the immuneACCESS table is confined to in-frame rearrangements and falls short of the full clone set. An unresolved V gene accounts for under half of the shortfall where checked; the remainder is of unknown origin. V and J calls and clone size are as listed in that table; D and trimming were resolved from the DNA. Counted in this sample were about 270,000 clones; about nine tenths of them appeared once. The ten biggest clones cover less than 20% of the sample.

Material: PBMCs or T cells enriched from blood (not recorded which). This receptor chain uses TRBV6-5 and TRBJ1-2; 11 bases in between match TRBD1. This TCR came from a man aged 18 to 29 who had recovered from COVID-19. Here is the DNA: TGTGCCAGCATTATGGACAGGGGGCTCGGCTACACCTTC. This sequence encodes CASIMDRGLGYTF.